A selection of T cell receptor beta chains follows, all from one sample in a study of lymphopenia after photon versus proton radiotherapy. The data were produced by immunoSEQ multiplex PCR, yet TCRdb's version contains in-frame clones alone and is incomplete. This sample yields about 70,000 clones, of which 75% to 90% are seen a single time; 10% to 11% belongs to the top ten. The specimen comprised peripheral blood, sampled from a patient treated with proton-based radiotherapy. These receptor sequences come from a man older than 75 with esophageal cancer. The CDR3 runs from the conserved cysteine through the conserved F or W. Only part of the rows carry a size: once, few, many, or a class if the clone is expanded.

v_call	clone_size	j_call	cdr3_aa
TRBV28	.	TRBJ2-1	CASSFPSYNEQFF
TRBV10-1	.	TRBJ2-2	CASGSRVTTGELFF
TRBV15	.	TRBJ1-2	CATSRDGVYGYTF
TRBV28	once	TRBJ1-3	CASSVNRGFSGNTIYF
TRBV19	.	TRBJ1-1	CASSIGTKVGTTEAFF
TRBV25-1	.	TRBJ1-2	CASSELGEGIYGYTF
TRBV7-9	once	TRBJ2-3	CASSPNPDTQYF
TRBV7-2	.	TRBJ2-7	CASSLFRDRYEQYF
TRBV4-1	.	TRBJ2-7	CASSPLDKVGEQYF
TRBV5-4	.	TRBJ2-1	CASSPPGTRGNNEQFF
TRBV15	.	TRBJ2-1	CATTRGGTSYNEQFF
TRBV5-1	.	TRBJ1-5	CASSADTGNQPQHF
TRBV6-1	.	TRBJ2-7	CASSVGREQYF
TRBV12-5	.	TRBJ2-5	CASGLGSTPQETQYF
TRBV14	once	TRBJ1-5	CASSQERGGRSRSNQPQHF
TRBV30	.	TRBJ1-2	CAWSVQLTRGYTF
TRBV7-3	.	TRBJ2-1	CASSPTAYNEQFF
TRBV2	.	TRBJ1-5	CASSGTHSNQPQHF
TRBV7-8	.	TRBJ2-1	CASSLSGSTYNEQFF
TRBV19	.	TRBJ2-5	CASSIEKRGGRETQYF
TRBV7-2	.	TRBJ2-7	CASSSHARQGAIWAYEQYF
TRBV5-1	.	TRBJ2-3	CASSPGQESTDTQYF
TRBV7-9	.	TRBJ1-1	CASSFHGDTEAFF
TRBV7-2	.	TRBJ1-1	CASSTRYTEAFF
TRBV28	.	TRBJ1-2	CATANYGYTF
TRBV18	.	TRBJ1-2	CASSSTVNYGYTF
TRBV5-1	.	TRBJ2-1	CASSPQLGLADNEQFF
TRBV19	.	TRBJ2-7	CASSIGSSGANEQYF
TRBV11-2	few	TRBJ1-2	CASSLDGSHYTF
TRBV20-1	.	TRBJ1-2	CSAPSSYGYTF
TRBV9	.	TRBJ2-7	CASSVAETDGIYEQYF
TRBV4-1	.	TRBJ2-2	CASSQRADGELFF
TRBV6-5	.	TRBJ1-1	CASYPGGRGGTEAFF
TRBV29-1	.	TRBJ2-1	CSVENRTNEQFF
TRBV6-6	.	TRBJ1-5	CASSYRNQPQHF
TRBV7-3	.	TRBJ1-6	CASSPETGGNSPLHF
TRBV18	.	TRBJ2-2	CASSPPTGRETGELFF
TRBV7-9	few	TRBJ2-7	CASSDKDRGDEQYF
TRBV11-2	.	TRBJ1-1	CASRLEVQGTEAFF
TRBV13	.	TRBJ2-5	CASSLGVGVQETQYF
TRBV2	.	TRBJ2-5	CASSSLEQPKETQYF
TRBV4-1	.	TRBJ1-1	CASSQRHQGAGTEAFF
TRBV2	few	TRBJ2-7	CASRQGALVEQYF
TRBV12-5	.	TRBJ1-6	CASGRDSFSPLHF
TRBV7-2	.	TRBJ2-7	CASSFQGEQYF
TRBV9	.	TRBJ1-1	CASSQHRGLAGRDTEAFF
TRBV5-1	.	.	CASSLELYEQYF
TRBV5-1	.	TRBJ2-7	CASSSGGAVRGQYF
TRBV15	.	TRBJ2-7	CATSRDLGQPGQYF
TRBV11-2	.	TRBJ2-7	CASSPMGGEQYF
TRBV5-1	.	TRBJ2-5	CASSLTGAVETQYF
TRBV15	.	TRBJ2-3	CATSDGRRRAGTDTQYF
TRBV19	few	TRBJ1-2	CASATSAKGQGIGYTF